This is a list of T cell receptor beta chains from one sample in a study of T-cell memory formation after mild COVID-19. From the 5' RACE reads, TCRdb called clonotypes with MiXCR, one entry per CDR3 protein. This sample has around 400,000 distinct CDR3 sequences; more than 20% occur once, and the top ten carry around 9.5%. Sequenced: PBMCs or a T cell subset sorted from them (not recorded which). These receptor sequences come from an adult woman who had mild COVID-19 (a few samples of this study predate the infection). Cell type and time point are not known. Both conserved end residues are part of each CDR3. Fields, in order: D gene, V gene, J gene, clone size, CDR3 protein, CDR3 DNA. A D gene is named only where the DNA matches it firmly. Expanded clones get a size class; other rows say once, few or many, or leave the size out.

NA	TRBV29-1	TRBJ1-4	NA	CSAEEGLEEKLFF	TGCAGCGCCGAGGAGGGGTTGGAAGAAAAACTGTTTTTT
TRBD2	TRBV24-1	TRBJ2-5	NA	CATSALSGTSGRPRETQYF	TGTGCCACCAGTGCCCTTTCCGGAACTAGCGGGAGGCCGCGGGAGACCCAGTACTTC
TRBD1	TRBV27	TRBJ1-2	NA	CASSLQGAPYGYTF	TGTGCCAGCAGTTTACAGGGGGCGCCGTATGGCTACACCTTC
NA	TRBV5-1	TRBJ1-2	many	CASSPEGVRANYGYTF	TGCGCCAGCAGCCCGGAAGGAGTCAGGGCTAACTATGGCTACACCTTC
TRBD2	TRBV6-5	TRBJ2-2	NA	CDSSPRGAAVFTGELFF	TGTGACAGCAGTCCGCGGGGGGCAGCGGTCTTCACCGGGGAGCTGTTTTTT
NA	TRBV7-2	TRBJ1-2	NA	CASSLAGGVYGYTF	TGTGCCAGCAGCTTAGCGGGGGGGGTCTATGGCTACACCTTC
NA	TRBV9	TRBJ2-7	NA	CASSVSWGSYEQYF	TGTGCCAGCAGCGTGTCATGGGGTAGTTACGAGCAGTACTTC
NA	TRBV4-1	TRBJ1-1	NA	CASSQDRWANTEAFF	TGCGCCAGCAGCCAAGATCGGTGGGCGAACACTGAAGCTTTCTTT
NA	TRBV6-1	TRBJ1-1	few	CASSEERGIAMNTEAFF	TGTGCCAGCAGTGAAGAACGGGGTATAGCTATGAACACTGAAGCTTTCTTT
NA	TRBV24-1	TRBJ2-2	NA	CATANVGSTGELFF	TGTGCCACTGCGAATGTGGGGAGCACCGGGGAGCTGTTTTTT
NA	TRBV20-1	TRBJ2-7	few	CSARSAGTPYEQYF	TGCAGTGCTAGGTCCGCCGGGACTCCTTACGAGCAGTACTTC
NA	TRBV10-3	TRBJ2-1	NA	CAISAPGLEVGEQFF	TGTGCCATCAGTGCCCCGGGCCTCGAGGTGGGTGAGCAGTTCTTC
TRBD2	TRBV12-3/TRBV12-4	TRBJ2-5	many	CASSGLAKTQYF	TGTGCCAGCAGCGGACTAGCGAAGACCCAGTACTTC
NA	TRBV5-1	TRBJ2-7	few	CASSLGAGVLSYEQYF	TGCGCCAGCAGCTTGGGTGCAGGGGTCCTCTCCTACGAGCAGTACTTC
TRBD1	TRBV20-1	TRBJ2-5	NA	CSARDPRDRYQETQYF	TGCAGTGCTAGAGACCCCCGGGACAGGTACCAAGAGACCCAGTACTTC
NA	TRBV7-9	TRBJ2-3	NA	CASSLVRGSSTDTQYF	TGTGCCAGCAGCTTAGTGCGCGGCTCTAGCACAGATACGCAGTATTTT
NA	TRBV3-1	TRBJ1-3	NA	CASSLSRGNTIYF	TGTGCCAGCAGCCTAAGCCGTGGAAACACCATATATTTT
NA	TRBV30	TRBJ2-7	few	CAYVGVYEQYF	TGTGCCTATGTGGGAGTCTACGAGCAGTACTTC
NA	TRBV7-9	TRBJ2-5	NA	CASSWAGSSQETQYF	TGTGCCAGCAGCTGGGCGGGGTCTTCCCAAGAGACCCAGTACTTC
NA	TRBV5-1	TRBJ2-7	few	CASSLWTATYEQYF	TGCGCCAGCAGCTTATGGACGGCGACCTACGAGCAGTACTTC
TRBD1	TRBV29-1	TRBJ1-4	NA	CSVRDSRNEKLFF	TGCAGCGTTCGGGACAGTCGAAATGAAAAACTGTTTTTT
TRBD1	TRBV20-1	TRBJ1-1	NA	CSAPNRLRGFTEAFF	TGCAGTGCTCCAAACCGACTCAGGGGGTTCACTGAAGCTTTCTTT
NA	TRBV20-1	TRBJ2-1	NA	CSASGSRYNEQFF	TGCAGTGCTAGCGGGAGCAGGTACAATGAGCAGTTCTTC